This TCR beta chain was recorded in a study of blood T cell repertoires in COVID-19. Study-wide background: Samples taken during acute and convalescent COVID-19 were collected in the United States, Italy and Spain. From T cells, B-cell-depleted T cells, or PBMCs came the material, which was cDNA or gDNA.

The CDR3 runs to 15 residues. Germline lookup yields CDR1 LNHNV and CDR2 YYDKDF (reference sequence). V lost 0 bases, J lost 7 bases, and 13 bases lay in between. The data were produced by immunoSEQ multiplex PCR, yet TCRdb's version contains in-frame clones alone and is incomplete. The data hold about 180,000 clones, with 83% observed a single time. This chain uses TRBV15 with TRBJ2-1; no clear D. The sequence derives from a human donor in a cohort sampled during active COVID-19. Sample: peripheral blood. This CDR3 reads CATSRDPSTPNEQFF. CDR3 DNA: TGTGCCACCAGCAGAGATCCTAGTACCCCAAATGAGCAGTTCTTC.